These 17 T cell receptor beta chains were all obtained from the same sample, sequenced in a study of blood T cell repertoires in COVID-19. Assay used: immunoSEQ multiplex PCR; TCRdb lists only in-frame clones, some missing. This sample has roughly 240,000 clones, with 70% to 90% found just once. The sample consisted of peripheral blood. The receptors stem from a man in his sixties who had recovered from COVID-19.

The chain links TRBV5-4 to TRBJ2-7; maybe TRBD2 (7 bases). V was shortened by 4 bases and J by 4 bases, with 18 bases between the two germline ends. This CDR3 is 15 amino acids long. Germline V CDR1 and CDR2: SGHNT, YYREEE (reference sequence). Here the CDR3 DNA reads TGTGCCAGCAGCAATACAGGGCGGGGGATTTACGAGCAGTACTTC. This sequence encodes CASSNTGRGIYEQYF.

V gene TRBV28 combines with J gene TRBJ2-3; 7 positions match TRBD1. This CDR3 has 16 residues. Unmatched junction bases numbered 8, after V lost 5 bases and J lost 0 bases. In germline, CDR1 is MDHEN, CDR2 SYDVKM. CDR3 DNA sequence: TGTGCCAGCAGTGTTCGGACAGGAGCTAGCACAGATACGCAGTATTTT. This translates into CASSVRTGASTDTQYF.

V gene TRBV19 combines with J gene TRBJ1-5; 7 bases are a match to TRBD1. The junction had 14 bases not matched to a gene; V was cut back by 5 bases and J by 7 bases. Germline V lookup: CDR1 LNHDA, CDR2 SQIVND (reference sequence). The CDR3 totals 16 residues. In DNA form, the CDR3 reads TGTGCCAGTAGTGGAAGCTTCGGGACAGTCGGACAGCCCCAGCATTTT. This encodes CASSGSFGTVGQPQHF.

The chain is built from TRBV7-2 and TRBJ1-6; no reliable D call. The CDR3 spans 15 residues. Germline values: CDR1 SGHTA, CDR2 FQGNSA. With 5 bases removed from V and 6 bases from J, the gap between germline ends came to 14 bases. The CDR3 loop reads CASSLGSTTNSPLHF. CDR3 in DNA: TGTGCCAGCAGCCTTGGGAGCACTACTAATTCACCCCTCCACTTT.

V gene TRBV27 combines with J gene TRBJ2-1, with 7 bases matching TRBD2. CDR1 is MNHEY, CDR2 SMNVEV, per germline (reference sequence). The CDR3 spans 19 residues. Losses at the gene ends were 0 bases for V and 5 bases for J; bases not matched to a gene: 16. CDR3 region: CASSLSRAARQRGNNEQFF. The CDR3 nucleotides read TGTGCCAGCAGTTTATCCAGGGCGGCTCGCCAGCGGGGTAACAATGAGCAGTTCTTC.

V usage is TRBV5-4 and J usage is TRBJ1-1; 7 bases agree with TRBD1. This CDR3 contains 14 residues. CDR1 and CDR2 from the germline V gene are SGHNT and YYREEE (reference sequence). Losses at the gene ends were 3 bases for V and 6 bases for J; bases not matched to a gene: 8. The CDR3 DNA reads TGTGCCAGCAGCTCTTTAAGACAGGGCTCTGAAGCTTTCTTT. Translated: CASSSLRQGSEAFF.

In its sample, this clone was seen a few times. The chain employs TRBV10-1 and TRBJ2-7; 9 bases map to TRBD1. This CDR3 contains 13 residues. V shed 6 bases and J 3 bases; nucleotides not matched to a gene: 3. CDR1 is WNHNN, CDR2 SYGVQD, per germline (reference sequence). The CDR3 loop reads CASRPGQGYEQYF. The CDR3 coding sequence is TGCGCCAGCAGACCGGGACAGGGCTACGAGCAGTACTTC.

The chain links TRBV6-5 to TRBJ2-1; 12 bases map to TRBD2. The CDR3 spans 13 residues. Germline CDR1 reads MNHEY; CDR2 reads SVGAGI. V gave up 8 bases and J gave up 9 bases; unmatched junction bases: 5. The CDR3 DNA sequence: TGTGCCAGCCGACGGACTAGCGGGATTGAGCAGTTCTTC. Its translation is CASRRTSGIEQFF.

This chain connects TRBV11-2 to TRBJ2-3, with TRBD2 matching over 8 bases. V shed 0 bases and J 0 bases; nucleotides not matched to a gene: 8. In germline, CDR1 is SGHAT, CDR2 FQNNGV. This CDR3 has 18 amino acids. Here the CDR3 DNA reads TGTGCCAGCAGCTTAGAAATGCGGCGGGGGGATAGCACAGATACGCAGTATTTT. Translating gives CASSLEMRRGDSTDTQYF.

The chain recombines TRBV24-1 with TRBJ2-3, with D possibly matching TRBD1 (5 bases). From germline, CDR1 is KGHDR and CDR2 SFDVKD. V was trimmed by 6 bases and J by 7 bases, leaving 10 bases between them. This CDR3 has 12 residues. The CDR3, as DNA: TGTGCCACCAGTATTTTGGGGCATACGCAGTATTTT. It encodes CATSILGHTQYF.

The rearrangement links TRBV5-1 to TRBJ2-7; 14 bases fit TRBD2. V shed 5 bases, J shed 5 bases, and the junction held 6 bases outside the gene matches. CDR3 length: 15 residues. CDR1 and CDR2 from the germline V gene are SGHRS and YFSETQ. For the CDR3, the DNA is TGCGCCAGCAGGGAGGGGACTAGCGGGGGCCACGAGCAGTACTTC. Translation: CASREGTSGGHEQYF. The full variable domain, completed using reference TRBV5-1 and TRBJ2-7, is KAGVTQTPRYLIKTRGQQVTLSCSPISGHRSVSWYQQTPGQGLQFLFEYFSETQRNKGNFPGRFSGRQFSNSRSEMNVSTLELGDSALYLCASREGTSGGHEQYFGPGTRLTVT.

V and J are TRBV28 and TRBJ2-4; 8 nucleotides line up with TRBD1. This CDR3 is built from 15 residues. The junction had 11 bases not matched to a gene; V was cut back by 6 bases and J by 7 bases. Per germline, CDR1 MDHEN and CDR2 SYDVKM. CDR3 DNA sequence: TGTGCCAGCAGCTCGGGGACCCGACAGGGGAACATTCAGTACTTC. It encodes CASSSGTRQGNIQYF.

Only one count was recorded for this clone. This chain connects TRBV5-8 to TRBJ2-7; tentatively, D is TRBD1 (5 bases). The CDR3 extends over 15 amino acids. CDR1 is SGHTS and CDR2 is YDEGEE in the germline V gene. The V gene lost 2 bases and the J gene lost 2 bases, with 14 bases spanning the gap. CDR3 DNA: TGTGCCAGCAGCTTTTACCAGGACACAGCCTACGAGCAGTACTTC. As protein: CASSFYQDTAYEQYF.

The chain is built from TRBV5-1 and TRBJ1-6, with D tentatively TRBD1 (6 bases). Looked up from germline, CDR1 is SGHRS and CDR2 is YFSETQ. V was clipped by 4 bases and J by 6 bases, with 17 bases between them. The CDR3 covers 16 residues. The CDR3 DNA reads as TGCGCCAGCAGCAAAACCGGGCAGGGGTTTAATTCACCCCTCCACTTT. Protein: CASSKTGQGFNSPLHF. Complete variable domain (other parts from reference TRBV5-1 and TRBJ1-6): KAGVTQTPRYLIKTRGQQVTLSCSPISGHRSVSWYQQTPGQGLQFLFEYFSETQRNKGNFPGRFSGRQFSNSRSEMNVSTLELGDSALYLCASSKTGQGFNSPLHFGNGTRLTVT.

This CDR3 reads CASRQQNSPLHF. The CDR3 nucleotides read TGTGCCAGCAGGCAACAAAATTCACCCCTCCACTTT. The rearrangement links TRBV6-7 to TRBJ1-6; D call uncertain. TRBV6-7 is sorted into the ORF group, with uncertain function. The V end was cut by 6 bases, the J end by 7 bases, with 7 bases between. The CDR3 runs 12 residues.

The chain uses TRBV30 and TRBJ2-7; maybe TRBD2 (6 bases). The ends were cut back, 1 base at V and 4 bases at J, with 8 bases in the middle. The CDR3 length is 12 residues. Germline V gene data show CDR1 as GTSNPN and CDR2 as SVGIG (reference sequence). CDR3 bases: TGTGCCTGGAGTGCGACTAGATACGAGCAGTACTTC. This gives the protein CAWSATRYEQYF.

CDR3 nucleotide sequence: TGTGCCAGCAGTTTAGCGCGGTCAAACAATGAGCAGTTCTTC. This translates into CASSLARSNNEQFF. The gene calls are TRBV27 and TRBJ2-1; D is unresolved. The CDR3 sequence is 14 residues long. Germline V lookup: CDR1 MNHEY, CDR2 SMNVEV (reference sequence). V lost 2 bases, J lost 5 bases, and 10 bases lay in between.